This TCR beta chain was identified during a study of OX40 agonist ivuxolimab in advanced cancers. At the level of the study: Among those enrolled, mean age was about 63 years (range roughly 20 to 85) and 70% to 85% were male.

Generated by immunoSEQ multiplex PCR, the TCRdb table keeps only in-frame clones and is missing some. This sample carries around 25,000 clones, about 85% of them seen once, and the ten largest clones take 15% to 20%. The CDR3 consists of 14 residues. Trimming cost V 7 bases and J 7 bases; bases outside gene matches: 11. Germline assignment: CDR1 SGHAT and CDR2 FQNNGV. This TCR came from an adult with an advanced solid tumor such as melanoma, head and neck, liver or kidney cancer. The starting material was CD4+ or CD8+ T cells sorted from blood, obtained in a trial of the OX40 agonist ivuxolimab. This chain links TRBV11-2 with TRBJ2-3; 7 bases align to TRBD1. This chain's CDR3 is CASTRDSLSYTQYF. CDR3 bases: TGTGCCAGCACCCGGGACAGTCTTTCGTATACGCAGTATTTT.